These 15 T cell receptor beta chains originate from one sample sequenced in a study of T cell responses to AZD1222 COVID-19 vaccine. Here immunoSEQ multiplex PCR was the method, and the copy in TCRdb shows in-frame clones only, minus some. This table has hundreds of thousands of clones, about 93% appearing once. The sequencing here drew on peripheral blood, taken on day 0 of MenACWY control vaccination. The receptor set was obtained from an adult in good health.

The table lists this clone with a count of one. This chain connects TRBV6-5 to TRBJ1-1; D is ambiguous. CDR1 is MNHEY, CDR2 SVGAGI, per germline. The V end was cut by 8 bases, the J end by 0 bases, with 4 bases between. This CDR3 is 11 amino acids long. CDR3 DNA: TGTGCCAGCCCATTGAACACTGAAGCTTTCTTT. Protein product: CASPLNTEAFF.

The rearrangement joins TRBV6-4 to TRBJ1-1; 7 bases match TRBD1. V lost 7 bases and J lost 2; bases outside the gene matches: 7. Germline V gene sequence: CDR1 MRHNA, CDR2 SNTAGT. This CDR3 has 14 residues. CDR3 in DNA: TGTGCCAGCAAAGACAGGGACATAAACACTGAAGCTTTCTTT. Encoded protein: CASKDRDINTEAFF.

The chain carries TRBV7-9 and TRBJ2-7; D is perhaps TRBD2 (6 bases). Trimming left V 2 bases short and J 0 bases short, with 17 bases between. CDR1 and CDR2 (germline): SEHNR, FQNEAQ (reference sequence). The CDR3 covers 17 residues. The CDR3 spells CASSLLLRDGSSYEQYF. DNA for the CDR3: TGTGCCAGCAGCTTATTATTACGGGACGGGAGCTCCTACGAGCAGTACTTC.

A single count supports this clone. The genes are TRBV29-1 and TRBJ1-1; TRBD1 matches 10 bases. Germline assignment: CDR1 SQVTM and CDR2 ANQGSEA. CDR3 length: 16 residues. V trimming: 6 bases; J trimming: 2 bases; junction bases outside the gene matches: 12. CDR3 coding DNA: TGCAGCGTCCGTCCCGGGACAGGGGTCGGAAACACTGAAGCTTTCTTT. This encodes CSVRPGTGVGNTEAFF.

This clone was seen a few times. The rearrangement joins TRBV30 to TRBJ1-2, with a tentative D call TRBD1 (5 bases). The CDR3 has 15 residues. The germline V and J ends were trimmed by 5 bases and 0 bases, with 16 bases remaining between them. Germline V gene sequence: CDR1 GTSNPN, CDR2 SVGIG (reference sequence). Here the CDR3 DNA reads TGTGCCTGGGTCGGGGGGGTCCCCTCTAACTATGGCTACACCTTC. Translating gives CAWVGGVPSNYGYTF.

The CDR3 protein is CASSLVTEEKLFF. The CDR3 coding sequence is TGTGCCAGCAGCTTGGTTACAGAAGAAAAACTGTTTTTT. The rearrangement joins TRBV5-5 to TRBJ1-4, with unresolved D. From germline, CDR1 is SGHKS and CDR2 YYEKEE (reference sequence). This CDR3 has 13 amino acids. Trimming removed 0 bases from V and 8 bases from J, with 8 bases in between.

The V call is TRBV2, the J call TRBJ2-5; D is perhaps TRBD2 (6 bases). In germline, CDR1 is SNHLY, CDR2 FYNNEI. Trimming shortened V by 5 bases and J by 5 bases, and 15 bases separated the two germline ends. There are 14 residues in the CDR3. CDR3 residues: CASSKDSGRETQYF. For the CDR3, the DNA is TGTGCCAGCAGTAAAGACTCTGGGAGGGAGACCCAGTACTTC.

The rearrangement uses TRBV27 and TRBJ1-6; D not certain. The germline gives CDR1 MNHEY, CDR2 SMNVEV (reference sequence). V lost 1 base and J lost 6, with 7 bases in between. This CDR3 region has 14 residues. CDR3 protein: CASSLFPGNSPLHF. DNA for the CDR3: TGTGCCAGCAGTTTATTTCCCGGTAATTCACCCCTCCACTTT.

V and J are TRBV5-4 and TRBJ1-1; 10 positions match TRBD1. Germline CDR1 is SGHNT and CDR2 is YYREEE (reference sequence). Losses at the gene ends were 5 bases for V and 3 bases for J; bases not matched to a gene: 4. This CDR3 region has 14 residues. CDR3 amino acids: CASRPGQGYTEAFF. The DNA of the CDR3 is TGTGCCAGCAGGCCGGGACAGGGGTACACTGAAGCTTTCTTT.

The rearrangement joins TRBV7-9 to TRBJ1-1; D ambiguous. Per the germline V gene, CDR1 is SEHNR and CDR2 is FQNEAQ (reference sequence). The CDR3 totals 14 residues. With 5 bases removed from V and 5 bases from J, the gap between germline ends came to 15 bases. CDR3 sequence (DNA): TGTGCCAGCAGCCAATCTCCCGGCGGGACTGAAGCTTTCTTT. Translating it yields CASSQSPGGTEAFF.

The chain recombines TRBV19 with TRBJ2-1; D not resolved. CDR3 length: 13 residues. Germline CDR1 LNHDA, CDR2 SQIVND (reference sequence). With 3 bases removed from V and 1 base from J, the gap between germline ends came to 4 bases. In DNA form, the CDR3 reads TGTGCCAGTAGTATCCAGTCCTACAATGAGCAGTTCTTC. Translation: CASSIQSYNEQFF.

The V call is TRBV28, the J call TRBJ1-5; D unclear. The CDR3 is made up of 12 amino acids. Germline values: CDR1 MDHEN, CDR2 SYDVKM. Trimming removed 6 bases from V and 3 bases from J, with 6 bases in between. As DNA, the CDR3 is TGTGCCAGCAGGGTTCTCAATCAGCCCCAGCATTTT. Translating gives CASRVLNQPQHF. The full variable domain, in which reference TRBV28 and TRBJ1-5 provide the parts outside the CDR3, is DVKVTQSSRYLVKRTGEKVFLECVQDMDHENMFWYRQDPGLGLRLIYFSYDVKMKEKGDIPEGYSVSREKKERFSLILESASTNQTSMYLCASRVLNQPQHFGDGTRLSIL.

Only one count was recorded for this clone. The chain joins TRBV28 to TRBJ1-2; the match to TRBD1 covers 7 bases. The germline V gene encodes CDR1 MDHEN and CDR2 SYDVKM. V was clipped by 1 base and J by 8 bases; unmatched bases: 10. The CDR3 is 15 amino acids. The CDR3: CASSLSGYRGRGYTF. The CDR3 bases are TGTGCCAGCAGTTTATCGGGTTACAGGGGCAGGGGCTACACCTTC.

V usage is TRBV19 and J usage is TRBJ2-7; 9 bases agree with TRBD1. Germline trimming cut 4 bases from V and 1 base from J; bases unmatched to any gene: 5. The CDR3 covers 15 residues. Germline values: CDR1 LNHDA, CDR2 SQIVND (reference sequence). The CDR3 region has the DNA TGTGCCAGTAGTACGCCGGGACAGGGATCCTACGAGCAGTACTTC. Protein: CASSTPGQGSYEQYF.

V and J are TRBV5-4 and TRBJ1-1; D remains unclear. V lost 0 bases to trimming and J lost 1 base, with 7 bases between them. The CDR3 contains 14 residues. Germline lookup yields CDR1 SGHNT and CDR2 YYREEE (reference sequence). The CDR3 DNA is TGTGCCAGCAGCTTGGGGGCGGGGAACACTGAAGCTTTCTTT. Translated, it gives CASSLGAGNTEAFF.